This TCR beta chain was documented in a study of coeliac disease. This table comes from immunoSEQ multiplex PCR, and its TCRdb copy is limited to in-frame clones, with some not included. In the table there are about 960 clones, 45% to 60% of which are singletons. Findings and caveats of the study: Unbiased detection of gliadin-specific T cells was judged not feasible with this approach.

The CDR3 runs to 17 residues. Germline CDR1 SGHAT, CDR2 FQNNGV. The ends lost 5 bases at V and 7 bases at J; junction bases unmatched: 15. In the case of this clone: The target antigen is unknown.

The origin of this receptor is a woman between 45 and 65 years old with celiac disease on a gluten-free diet. The sequenced sample was lamina propria lymphocytes from the gut. The V call is TRBV11-2, the J call TRBJ2-1, with 9 positions matching TRBD1. CDR3: CASSLYRPGQGVNEQFF. Here the CDR3 DNA reads TGTGCCAGCAGCCTGTACCGACCGGGACAGGGTGTTAATGAGCAGTTCTTC. Full variable domain (outside the CDR3, taken from reference TRBV11-2 and TRBJ2-1): EAGVAQSPRYKIIEKRQSVAFWCNPISGHATLYWYQQILGQGPKLLIQFQNNGVVDDSQLPKDRFSAERLKGVDSTLKIQPAKLEDSAVYLCASSLYRPGQGVNEQFFGPGTRLTVL.